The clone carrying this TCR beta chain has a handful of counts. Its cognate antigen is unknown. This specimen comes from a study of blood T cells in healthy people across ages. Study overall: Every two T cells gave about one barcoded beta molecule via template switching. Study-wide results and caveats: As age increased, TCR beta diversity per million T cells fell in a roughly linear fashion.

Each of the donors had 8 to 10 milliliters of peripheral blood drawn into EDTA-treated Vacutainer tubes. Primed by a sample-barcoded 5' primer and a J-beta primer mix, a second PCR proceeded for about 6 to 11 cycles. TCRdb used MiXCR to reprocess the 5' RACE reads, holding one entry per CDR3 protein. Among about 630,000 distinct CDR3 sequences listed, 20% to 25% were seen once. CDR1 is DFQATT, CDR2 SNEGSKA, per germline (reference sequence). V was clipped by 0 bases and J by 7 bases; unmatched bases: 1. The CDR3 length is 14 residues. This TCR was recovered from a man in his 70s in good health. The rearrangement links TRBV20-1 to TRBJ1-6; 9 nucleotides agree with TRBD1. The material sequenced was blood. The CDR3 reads CSARDGTGNSPLHF. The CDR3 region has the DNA TGCAGTGCTAGAGATGGGACAGGGAATTCACCCCTCCACTTT.